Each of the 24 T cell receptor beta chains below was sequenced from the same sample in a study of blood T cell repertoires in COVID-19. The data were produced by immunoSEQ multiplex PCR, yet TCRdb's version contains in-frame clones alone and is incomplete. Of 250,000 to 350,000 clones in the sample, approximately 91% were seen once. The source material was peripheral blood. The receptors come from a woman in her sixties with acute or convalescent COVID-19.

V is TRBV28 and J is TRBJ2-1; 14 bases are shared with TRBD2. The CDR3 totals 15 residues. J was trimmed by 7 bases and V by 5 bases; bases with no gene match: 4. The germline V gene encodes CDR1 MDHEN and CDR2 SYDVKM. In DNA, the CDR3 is TGTGCCAGCAGTCCCGGACTAGCGGGAGGAAATGAGCAGTTCTTC. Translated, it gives CASSPGLAGGNEQFF.

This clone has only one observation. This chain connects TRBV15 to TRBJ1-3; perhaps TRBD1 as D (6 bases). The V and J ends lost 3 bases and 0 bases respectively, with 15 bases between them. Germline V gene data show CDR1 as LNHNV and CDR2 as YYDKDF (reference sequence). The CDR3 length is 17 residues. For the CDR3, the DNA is TGTGCCACCAGCAGGGGGGGGACACGCTCCTCTGGAAACACCATATATTTT. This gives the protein CATSRGGTRSSGNTIYF. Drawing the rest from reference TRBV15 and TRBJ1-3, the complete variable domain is DAMVIQNPRYQVTQFGKPVTLSCSQTLNHNVMYWYQQKSSQAPKLLFHYYDKDFNNEADTPDNFQSRRPNTSFCFLDIRSPGLGDTAMYLCATSRGGTRSSGNTIYFGEGSWLTVV.

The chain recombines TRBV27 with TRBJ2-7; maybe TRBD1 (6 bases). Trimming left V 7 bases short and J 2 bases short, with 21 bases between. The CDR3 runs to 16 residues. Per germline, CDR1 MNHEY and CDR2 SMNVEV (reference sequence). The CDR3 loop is CASKGLGHLTTYEQYF. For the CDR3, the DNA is TGTGCCAGCAAGGGGCTGGGACATCTGACCACCTACGAGCAGTACTTC.

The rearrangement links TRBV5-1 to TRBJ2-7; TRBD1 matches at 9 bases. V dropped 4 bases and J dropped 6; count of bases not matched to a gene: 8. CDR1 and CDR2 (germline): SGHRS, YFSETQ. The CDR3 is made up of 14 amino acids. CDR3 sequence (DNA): TGCGCCAGCAGCCCCCGGGACAGGGCTAGCGAGCAGTACTTC. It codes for CASSPRDRASEQYF.

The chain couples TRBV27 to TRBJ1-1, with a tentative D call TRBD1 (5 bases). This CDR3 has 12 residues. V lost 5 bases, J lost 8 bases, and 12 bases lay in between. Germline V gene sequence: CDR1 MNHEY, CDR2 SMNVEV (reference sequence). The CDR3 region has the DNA TGTGCCAGCAGTAAGAATGGGGCAGAAGCTTTCTTT. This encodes CASSKNGAEAFF.

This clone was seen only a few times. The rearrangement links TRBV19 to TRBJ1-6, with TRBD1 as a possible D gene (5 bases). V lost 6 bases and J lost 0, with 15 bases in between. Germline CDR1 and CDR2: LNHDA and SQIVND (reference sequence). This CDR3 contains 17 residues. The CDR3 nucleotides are TGTGCCAGTAGCCCGGGACTAAGGGGCTCCTATAATTCACCCCTCCACTTT. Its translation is CASSPGLRGSYNSPLHF.

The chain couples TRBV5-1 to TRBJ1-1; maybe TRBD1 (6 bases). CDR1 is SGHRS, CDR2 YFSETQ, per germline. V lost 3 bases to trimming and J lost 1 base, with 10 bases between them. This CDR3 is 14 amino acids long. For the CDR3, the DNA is TGCGCCAGCAGCTCACAGGGCTCGAACACTGAAGCTTTCTTT. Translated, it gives CASSSQGSNTEAFF.

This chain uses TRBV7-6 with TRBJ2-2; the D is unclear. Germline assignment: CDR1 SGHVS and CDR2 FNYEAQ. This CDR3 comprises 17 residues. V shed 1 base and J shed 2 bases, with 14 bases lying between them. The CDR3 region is CASSLVTADKNTGELFF. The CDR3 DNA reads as TGTGCCAGCAGCTTAGTTACGGCAGACAAAAACACCGGGGAGCTGTTTTTT.

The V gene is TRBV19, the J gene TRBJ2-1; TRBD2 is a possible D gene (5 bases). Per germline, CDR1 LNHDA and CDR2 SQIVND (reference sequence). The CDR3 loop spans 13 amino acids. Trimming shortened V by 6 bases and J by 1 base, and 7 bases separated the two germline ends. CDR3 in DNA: TGTGCCAGTAGAGGAGGTTCCTACAATGAGCAGTTCTTC. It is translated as CASRGGSYNEQFF.

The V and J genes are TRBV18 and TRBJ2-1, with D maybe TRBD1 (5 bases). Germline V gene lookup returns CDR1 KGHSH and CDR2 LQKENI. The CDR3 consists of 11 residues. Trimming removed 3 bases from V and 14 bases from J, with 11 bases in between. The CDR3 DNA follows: TGTGCCAGCTCACCGGGGCAGGTAAAGTTCTTC. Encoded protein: CASSPGQVKFF.

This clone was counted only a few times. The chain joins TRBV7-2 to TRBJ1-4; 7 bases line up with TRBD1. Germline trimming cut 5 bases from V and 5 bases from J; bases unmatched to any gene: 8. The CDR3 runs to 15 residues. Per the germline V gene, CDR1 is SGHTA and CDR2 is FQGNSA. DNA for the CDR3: TGTGCCAGCAGCCAAATGACAGGGCGGAATGAAAAACTGTTTTTT. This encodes CASSQMTGRNEKLFF.

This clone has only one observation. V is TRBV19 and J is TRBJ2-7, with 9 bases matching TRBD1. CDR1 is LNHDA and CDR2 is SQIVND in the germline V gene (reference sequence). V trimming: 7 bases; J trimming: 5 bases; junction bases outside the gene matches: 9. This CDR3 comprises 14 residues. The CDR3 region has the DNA TGTGCCAGTAACTTGGGGACAGGGCGTCACGAGCAGTACTTC. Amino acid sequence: CASNLGTGRHEQYF.

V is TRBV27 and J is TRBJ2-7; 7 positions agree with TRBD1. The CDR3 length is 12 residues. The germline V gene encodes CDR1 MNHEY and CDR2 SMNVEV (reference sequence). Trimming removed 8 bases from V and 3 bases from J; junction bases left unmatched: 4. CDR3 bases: TGTGCCAGCCGGGACAGCCTCTACGAGCAGTACTTC. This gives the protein CASRDSLYEQYF.

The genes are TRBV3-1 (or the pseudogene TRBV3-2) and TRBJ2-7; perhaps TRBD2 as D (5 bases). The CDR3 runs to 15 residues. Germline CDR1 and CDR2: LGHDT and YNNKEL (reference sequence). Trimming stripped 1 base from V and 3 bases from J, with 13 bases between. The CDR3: CASSQAPEGGYEQYF. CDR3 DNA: TGTGCCAGCAGCCAAGCCCCGGAAGGAGGCTACGAGCAGTACTTC.

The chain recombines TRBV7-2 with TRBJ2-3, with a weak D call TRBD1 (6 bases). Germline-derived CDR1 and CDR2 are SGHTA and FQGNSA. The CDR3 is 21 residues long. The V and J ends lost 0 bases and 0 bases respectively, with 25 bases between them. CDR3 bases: TGTGCCAGCAGCTTAGCGGGGGCCGGGCGAGGACTTCTTTATAGCACAGATACGCAGTATTTT. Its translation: CASSLAGAGRGLLYSTDTQYF.

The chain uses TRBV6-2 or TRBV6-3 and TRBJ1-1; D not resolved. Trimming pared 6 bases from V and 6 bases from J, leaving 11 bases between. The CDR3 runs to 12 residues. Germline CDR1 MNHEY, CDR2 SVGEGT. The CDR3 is CASSLQYAEAFF. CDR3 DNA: TGTGCCAGCAGCTTACAGTACGCTGAAGCTTTCTTT.

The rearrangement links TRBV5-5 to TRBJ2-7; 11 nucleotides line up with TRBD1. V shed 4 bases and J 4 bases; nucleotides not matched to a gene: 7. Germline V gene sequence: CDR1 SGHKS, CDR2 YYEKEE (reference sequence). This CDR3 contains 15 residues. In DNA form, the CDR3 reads TGTGCCAGCAGCCCTGGGACAGGGGGACGGTACGAGCAGTACTTC. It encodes CASSPGTGGRYEQYF.

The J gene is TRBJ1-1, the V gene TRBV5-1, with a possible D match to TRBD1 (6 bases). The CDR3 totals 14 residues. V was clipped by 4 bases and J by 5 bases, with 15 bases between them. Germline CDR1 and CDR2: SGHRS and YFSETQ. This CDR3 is CASSLWGPGTEAFF. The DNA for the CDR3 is TGCGCCAGCAGCCTGTGGGGGCCCGGGACTGAAGCTTTCTTT.

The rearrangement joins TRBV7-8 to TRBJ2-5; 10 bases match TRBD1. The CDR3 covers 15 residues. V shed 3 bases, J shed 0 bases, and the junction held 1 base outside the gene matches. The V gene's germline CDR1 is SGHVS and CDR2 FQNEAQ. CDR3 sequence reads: CASSLGTGDQETQYF. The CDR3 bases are TGTGCCAGCAGCTTGGGGACAGGGGACCAAGAGACCCAGTACTTC.

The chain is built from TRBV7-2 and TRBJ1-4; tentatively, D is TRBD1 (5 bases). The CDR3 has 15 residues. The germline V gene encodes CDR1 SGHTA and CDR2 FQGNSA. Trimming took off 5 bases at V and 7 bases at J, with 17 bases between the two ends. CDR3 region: CASSVQALASEKLFF. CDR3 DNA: TGTGCCAGCAGCGTACAGGCTCTGGCCAGTGAAAAACTGTTTTTT.

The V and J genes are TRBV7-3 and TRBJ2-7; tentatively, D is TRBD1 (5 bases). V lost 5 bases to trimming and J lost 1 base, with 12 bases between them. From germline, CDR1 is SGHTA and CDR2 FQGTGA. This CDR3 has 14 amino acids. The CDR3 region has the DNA TGTGCCAGCAGCACCTCGCAGGGATCCTACGAGCAGTACTTC. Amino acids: CASSTSQGSYEQYF.

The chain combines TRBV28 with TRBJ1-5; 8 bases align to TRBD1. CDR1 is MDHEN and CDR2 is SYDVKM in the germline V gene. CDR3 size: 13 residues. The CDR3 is CCSGGGSNQPQHF. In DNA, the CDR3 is TGTTGCTCAGGGGGCGGGAGCAATCAGCCCCAGCATTTT. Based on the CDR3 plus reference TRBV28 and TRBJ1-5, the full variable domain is DVKVTQSSRYLVKRTGEKVFLECVQDMDHENMFWYRQDPGLGLRLIYFSYDVKMKEKGDIPEGYSVSREKKERFSLILESASTNQTSMYLCCSGGGSNQPQHFGDGTRLSIL.

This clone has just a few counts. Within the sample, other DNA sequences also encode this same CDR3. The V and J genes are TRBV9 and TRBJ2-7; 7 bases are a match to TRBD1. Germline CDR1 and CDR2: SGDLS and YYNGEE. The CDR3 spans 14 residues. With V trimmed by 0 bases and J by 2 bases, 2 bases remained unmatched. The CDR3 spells CASSVGQGAYEQYF. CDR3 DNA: TGTGCCAGCAGCGTAGGCCAGGGGGCCTACGAGCAGTACTTC.

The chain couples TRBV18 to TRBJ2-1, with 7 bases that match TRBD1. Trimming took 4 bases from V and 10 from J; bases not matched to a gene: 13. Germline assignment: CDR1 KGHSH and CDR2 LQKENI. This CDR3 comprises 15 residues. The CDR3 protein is CASSLNPGTAVEQFF. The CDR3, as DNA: TGTGCCAGCTCACTTAATCCCGGGACAGCCGTGGAGCAGTTCTTC.